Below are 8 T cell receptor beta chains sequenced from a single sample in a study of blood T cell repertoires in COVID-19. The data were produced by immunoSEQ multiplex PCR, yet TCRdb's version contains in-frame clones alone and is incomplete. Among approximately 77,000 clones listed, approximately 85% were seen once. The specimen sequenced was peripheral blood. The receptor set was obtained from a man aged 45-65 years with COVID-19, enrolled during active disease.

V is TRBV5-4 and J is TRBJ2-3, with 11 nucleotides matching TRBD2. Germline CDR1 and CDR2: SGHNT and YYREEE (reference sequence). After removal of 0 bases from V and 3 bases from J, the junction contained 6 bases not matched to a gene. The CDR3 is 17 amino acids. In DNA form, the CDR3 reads TGTGCCAGCAGCTTGGTTAGCGGGAGGGTAGGGACAGATACGCAGTATTTT. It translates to CASSLVSGRVGTDTQYF.

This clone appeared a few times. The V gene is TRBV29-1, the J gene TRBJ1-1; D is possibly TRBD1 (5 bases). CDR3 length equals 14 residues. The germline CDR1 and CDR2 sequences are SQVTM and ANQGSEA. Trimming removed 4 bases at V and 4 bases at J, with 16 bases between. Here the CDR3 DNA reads TGCAGCGTTGTGGGGGGAATGGGGCCCACTGAAGCTTTCTTT. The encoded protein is CSVVGGMGPTEAFF.

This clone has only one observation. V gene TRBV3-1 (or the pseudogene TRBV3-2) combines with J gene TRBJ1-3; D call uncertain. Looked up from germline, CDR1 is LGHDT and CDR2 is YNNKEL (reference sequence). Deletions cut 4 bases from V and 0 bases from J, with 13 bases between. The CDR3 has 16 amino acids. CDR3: CASSRQQLRSGNTIYF. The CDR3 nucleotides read TGTGCCAGCAGCCGACAACAGCTACGCTCTGGAAACACCATATATTTT.

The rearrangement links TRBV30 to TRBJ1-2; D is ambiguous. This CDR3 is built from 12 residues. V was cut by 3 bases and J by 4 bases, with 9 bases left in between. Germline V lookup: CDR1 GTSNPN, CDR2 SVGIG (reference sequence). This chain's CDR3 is CAWSEGLYGYTF. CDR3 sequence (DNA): TGTGCCTGGAGCGAGGGCCTCTATGGCTACACCTTC.

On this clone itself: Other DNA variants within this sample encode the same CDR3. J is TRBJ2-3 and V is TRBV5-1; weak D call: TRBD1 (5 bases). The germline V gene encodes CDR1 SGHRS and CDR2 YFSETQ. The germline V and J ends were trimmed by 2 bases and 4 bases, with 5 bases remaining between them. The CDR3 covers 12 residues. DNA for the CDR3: TGCGCCAGCAGCTTAGGGGCAGATACGCAGTATTTT. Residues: CASSLGADTQYF.

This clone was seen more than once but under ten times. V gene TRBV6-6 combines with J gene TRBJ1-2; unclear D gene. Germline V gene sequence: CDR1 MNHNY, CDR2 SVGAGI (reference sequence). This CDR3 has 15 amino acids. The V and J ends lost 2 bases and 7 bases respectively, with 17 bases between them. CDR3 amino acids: CASSYGGSSWAGYTF. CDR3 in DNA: TGTGCCAGCAGTTACGGAGGTTCCAGTTGGGCTGGCTACACCTTC.

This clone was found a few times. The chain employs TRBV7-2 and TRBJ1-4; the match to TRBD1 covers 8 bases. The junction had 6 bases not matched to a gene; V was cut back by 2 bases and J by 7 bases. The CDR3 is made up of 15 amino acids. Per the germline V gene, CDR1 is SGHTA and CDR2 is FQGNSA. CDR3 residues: CASSLMGTGGEKLFF. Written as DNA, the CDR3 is TGTGCCAGCAGCTTAATGGGGACAGGAGGTGAAAAACTGTTTTTT. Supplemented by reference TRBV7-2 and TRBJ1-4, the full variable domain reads GAGVSQSPSNKVTEKGKDVELRCDPISGHTALYWYRQSLGQGLEFLIYFQGNSAPDKSGLPSDRFSAERTGGSVSTLTIQRTQQEDSAVYLCASSLMGTGGEKLFFGSGTQLSVL.

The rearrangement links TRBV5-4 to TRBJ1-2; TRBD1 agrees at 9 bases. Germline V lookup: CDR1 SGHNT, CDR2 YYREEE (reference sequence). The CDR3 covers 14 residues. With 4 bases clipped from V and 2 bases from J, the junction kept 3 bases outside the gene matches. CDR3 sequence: CASSTDRGNYGYTF. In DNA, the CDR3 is TGTGCCAGCAGCACGGACAGGGGCAACTATGGCTACACCTTC.